A single sample is the source of the 14 T cell receptor beta chains below, sequenced in a study of Ad26.COV2.S vaccination and SARS-CoV-2 variants. The repertoire was sequenced with immunoSEQ multiplex PCR; TCRdb's copy has only in-frame clones and lacks some. The sample has 350,000 to 450,000 clones; approximately 81% are singletons. The treatment is: roughly 19 received Ad26.COV2.S at low or high dose, single or two shots; about five received placebo; per-sample allocation not given. Sampling occurred on day 63 after the first vaccine or placebo injection. This specimen was peripheral blood, taken in a trial of Ad26.COV2.S vaccine versus placebo. Source of these receptors: a person aged 18-65 years who received the Ad26.COV2.S COVID-19 vaccine or a placebo.

The V and J genes are TRBV27 and TRBJ2-7; TRBD1 matches 10 bases. CDR1 MNHEY and CDR2 SMNVEV come from the germline V gene (reference sequence). The CDR3 has 15 amino acids. J gave up 2 bases and V 5 bases, and 6 bases lay outside the gene matches. CDR3 region: CASSPAGTGAYEQYF. The CDR3 coding sequence is TGTGCCAGCAGTCCTGCGGGGACAGGGGCCTACGAGCAGTACTTC.

The chain combines TRBV19 with TRBJ2-3; 9 bases are a match to TRBD2. After removal of 3 bases from V and 1 base from J, the junction contained 5 bases not matched to a gene. The CDR3 loop spans 16 amino acids. The V gene's germline CDR1 is LNHDA and CDR2 SQIVND (reference sequence). The CDR3: CASSILAGVGTDTQYF. In DNA form, the CDR3 reads TGTGCCAGTAGTATCTTAGCGGGAGTGGGCACAGATACGCAGTATTTT.

V gene TRBV7-9 combines with J gene TRBJ1-1; 9 nucleotides line up with TRBD1. Germline V gene lookup returns CDR1 SEHNR and CDR2 FQNEAQ (reference sequence). The V segment lost 5 bases and the J segment 1 base; nucleotides outside the gene matches: 8. CDR3 length: 16 residues. CDR3 sequence: CASSPPLDRGNTEAFF. CDR3 nucleotides: TGTGCCAGCAGCCCCCCCCTGGACAGGGGGAACACTGAAGCTTTCTTT. The whole variable domain, filled in from reference TRBV7-9 and TRBJ1-1, reads DTGVSQNPRHKITKRGQNVTFRCDPISEHNRLYWYRQTLGQGPEFLTYFQNEAQLEKSRLLSDRFSAERPKGSFSTLEIQRTEQGDSAMYLCASSPPLDRGNTEAFFGQGTRLTVV.

V usage is TRBV10-3 and J usage is TRBJ2-5, with 12 positions matching TRBD2. Germline assignment: CDR1 ENHRY and CDR2 SYGVKD. J was trimmed by 6 bases and V by 6 bases; bases with no gene match: 5. CDR3 length: 14 amino acids. The CDR3 loop is CAIRPGLAGKTQYF. The CDR3 coding sequence is TGTGCCATCAGGCCTGGACTAGCGGGGAAGACCCAGTACTTC.

J is TRBJ2-1 and V is TRBV5-1; weak D call: TRBD2 (6 bases). The CDR3 has 15 amino acids. The germline V gene encodes CDR1 SGHRS and CDR2 YFSETQ. Between the trimmed V and J ends, which lost 2 bases and 6 bases, there was a span of 15 bases. The chain's CDR3 is CASSLIETGANEQFF. CDR3 coding DNA: TGCGCCAGCAGCTTAATTGAAACGGGAGCCAATGAGCAGTTCTTC.

The chain couples TRBV3-1 (or the pseudogene TRBV3-2) to TRBJ2-1; 8 nucleotides match TRBD2. Unmatched junction bases numbered 8, after V lost 2 bases and J lost 5 bases. CDR1 and CDR2 (germline): LGHDT, YNNKEL (reference sequence). This CDR3 contains 16 residues. The CDR3 here is CASSQWSSGNNNEQFF. The CDR3 DNA is TGTGCCAGCAGCCAATGGAGTAGCGGGAACAACAATGAGCAGTTCTTC.

This clone was observed a single time. V gene TRBV7-2 combines with J gene TRBJ2-3; 8 nucleotides match TRBD1. CDR3 length: 18 residues. Trimming removed 2 bases from V and 1 base from J; junction bases left unmatched: 11. Germline loops: CDR1 SGHTA, CDR2 FQGNSA. CDR3 coding DNA: TGTGCCAGCAGCTTAAACCCCCCGACAGGGGCTGGCACAGATACGCAGTATTTT. Amino acid sequence: CASSLNPPTGAGTDTQYF.

J is TRBJ2-5 and V is TRBV27, with TRBD1 matching 8 bases. The CDR3 has 15 amino acids. From germline, CDR1 is MNHEY and CDR2 SMNVEV (reference sequence). The J segment lost 2 bases and the V segment lost 4 bases, leaving 6 bases of the junction unmatched. The CDR3 spells CASSSPDRGQETQYF. The CDR3 nucleotides read TGTGCCAGCAGTTCCCCCGACAGGGGTCAAGAGACCCAGTACTTC.

This chain connects TRBV3-1 (or the pseudogene TRBV3-2) to TRBJ1-3, with TRBD1 matching over 9 bases. With V trimmed by 1 base and J by 0 bases, 7 bases remained unmatched. Germline assignment: CDR1 LGHDT and CDR2 YNNKEL (reference sequence). The CDR3 contains 18 residues. In nucleotides, the CDR3 is TGTGCCAGCAGCCAAGGCCGGGACAGGGCTACCTCTGGAAACACCATATATTTT. As protein: CASSQGRDRATSGNTIYF.

The rearrangement joins TRBV20-1 to TRBJ2-3; D not certain. The V gene's germline CDR1 is DFQATT and CDR2 SNEGSKA (reference sequence). The CDR3 runs to 11 residues. Trimming stripped 0 bases from V and 6 bases from J, with 4 bases between. As DNA, the CDR3 is TGCAGTGCTAGAGATAGGGATACGCAGTATTTT. This encodes CSARDRDTQYF.

The V call is TRBV5-1, the J call TRBJ2-7, with D unresolved. CDR1 and CDR2 from the germline V gene are SGHRS and YFSETQ. Trimming left V 4 bases short and J 4 bases short, with 30 bases between. The CDR3 loop spans 19 amino acids. For the CDR3, the DNA is TGCGCCAGCAGCATCGAGTTGTTGTCTTTTGAGAGGTTCCAATACGAGCAGTACTTC. It translates to CASSIELLSFERFQYEQYF.

This clone was seen only a few times. V usage is TRBV6-2 or TRBV6-3 and J usage is TRBJ1-2, with D tentatively TRBD1 (6 bases). This CDR3 has 14 amino acids. V lost 6 bases and J 4 bases, leaving 15 bases between the germline ends. The germline V gene has CDR1 MNHEY and CDR2 SVGEGT. Here the CDR3 reads CASSTRGGGYGYTF. In nucleotides, the CDR3 is TGTGCCAGCAGCACCCGGGGGGGCGGCTATGGCTACACCTTC.

The chain recombines TRBV19 with TRBJ2-7; 7 nucleotides match TRBD1. CDR1 and CDR2 (germline): LNHDA, SQIVND (reference sequence). With V trimmed by 6 bases and J by 3 bases, 11 bases remained unmatched. This CDR3 comprises 15 residues. The DNA for the CDR3 is TGTGCCAGTAGGGACCCCGGGACAGCTAACTACGAGCAGTACTTC. Translating gives CASRDPGTANYEQYF.

This clone has only a few counts. CDR3 residues: CASSSTGRTEAFF. The CDR3, as DNA: TGTGCCAGCAGCTCTACAGGGCGCACTGAAGCTTTCTTT. The chain carries TRBV7-6 and TRBJ1-1; TRBD1 is a possible D gene (6 bases). CDR3 size: 13 residues. V lost 4 bases, J lost 4 bases, and 10 bases lay in between. CDR1 SGHVS and CDR2 FNYEAQ come from the germline V gene.